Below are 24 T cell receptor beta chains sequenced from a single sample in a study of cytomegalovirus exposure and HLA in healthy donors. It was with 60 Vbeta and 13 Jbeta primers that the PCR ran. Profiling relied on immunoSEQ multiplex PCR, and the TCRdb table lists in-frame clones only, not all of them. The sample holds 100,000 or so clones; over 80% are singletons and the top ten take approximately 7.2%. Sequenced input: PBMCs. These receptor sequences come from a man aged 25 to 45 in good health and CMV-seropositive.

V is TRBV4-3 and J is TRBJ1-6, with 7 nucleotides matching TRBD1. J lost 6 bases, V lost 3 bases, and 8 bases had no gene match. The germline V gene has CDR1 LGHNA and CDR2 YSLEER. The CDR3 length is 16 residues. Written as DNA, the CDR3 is TGCGCCAGCAGCCAGATAACAGGGGAAGGTAATTCACCCCTCCACTTT. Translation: CASSQITGEGNSPLHF.

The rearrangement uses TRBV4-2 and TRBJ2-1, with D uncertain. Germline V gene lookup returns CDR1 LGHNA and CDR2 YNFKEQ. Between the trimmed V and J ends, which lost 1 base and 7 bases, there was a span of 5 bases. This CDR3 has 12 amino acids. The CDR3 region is CASSQVGNEQFF. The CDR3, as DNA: TGTGCCAGCAGCCAAGTCGGGAATGAGCAGTTCTTC.

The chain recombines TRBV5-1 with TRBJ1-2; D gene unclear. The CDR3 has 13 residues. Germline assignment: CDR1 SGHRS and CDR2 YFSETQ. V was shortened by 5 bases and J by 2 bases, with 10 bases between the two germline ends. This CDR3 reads CASRDSENYGYTF. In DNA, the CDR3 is TGCGCCAGCAGAGATAGCGAAAACTATGGCTACACCTTC.

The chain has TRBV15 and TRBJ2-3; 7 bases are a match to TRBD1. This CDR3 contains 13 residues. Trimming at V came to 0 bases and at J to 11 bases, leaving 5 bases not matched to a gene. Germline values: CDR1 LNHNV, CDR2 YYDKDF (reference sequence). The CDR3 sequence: CATSRDRGPWQYF. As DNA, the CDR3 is TGTGCCACCAGCAGAGATAGGGGGCCTTGGCAGTATTTT. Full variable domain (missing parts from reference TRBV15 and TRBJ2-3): DAMVIQNPRYQVTQFGKPVTLSCSQTLNHNVMYWYQQKSSQAPKLLFHYYDKDFNNEADTPDNFQSRRPNTSFCFLDIRSPGLGDTAMYLCATSRDRGPWQYFGPGTRLTVL.

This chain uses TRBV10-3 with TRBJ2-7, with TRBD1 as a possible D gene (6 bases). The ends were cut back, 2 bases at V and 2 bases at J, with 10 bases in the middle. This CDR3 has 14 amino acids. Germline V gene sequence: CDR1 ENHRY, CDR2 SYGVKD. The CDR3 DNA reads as TGTGCCATCAGTGAGGACAGGTACCCCTACGAGCAGTACTTC. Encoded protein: CAISEDRYPYEQYF.

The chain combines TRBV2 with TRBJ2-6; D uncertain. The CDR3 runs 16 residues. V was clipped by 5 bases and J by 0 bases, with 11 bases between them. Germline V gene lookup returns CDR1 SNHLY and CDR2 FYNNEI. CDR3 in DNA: TGTGCCAGCAGTCTGGCTCGGAGCTCTGGGGCCAACGTCCTGACTTTC. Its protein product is CASSLARSSGANVLTF.

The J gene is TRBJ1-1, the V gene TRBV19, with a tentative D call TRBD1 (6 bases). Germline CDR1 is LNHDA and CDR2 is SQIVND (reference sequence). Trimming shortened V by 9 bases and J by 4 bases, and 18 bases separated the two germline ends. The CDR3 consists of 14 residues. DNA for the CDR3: TGTGCCAGCATAAGTCAAAGGGGGTTCACTGAAGCTTTCTTT. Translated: CASISQRGFTEAFF.

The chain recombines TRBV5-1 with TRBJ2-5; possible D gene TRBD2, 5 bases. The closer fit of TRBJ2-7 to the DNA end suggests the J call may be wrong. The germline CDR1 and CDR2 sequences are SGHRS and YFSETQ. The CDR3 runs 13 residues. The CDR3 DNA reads TGCGCCAGCACCCCGGGAAGGAGCTACGAGCAGTACTTC. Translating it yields CASTPGRSYEQYF.

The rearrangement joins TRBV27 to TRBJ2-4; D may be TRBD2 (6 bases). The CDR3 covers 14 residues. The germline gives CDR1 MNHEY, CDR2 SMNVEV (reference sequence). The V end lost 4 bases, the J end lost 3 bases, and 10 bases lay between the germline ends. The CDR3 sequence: CASSSPGDKNIQYF. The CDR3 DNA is TGTGCCAGCAGTTCGCCGGGAGACAAAAACATTCAGTACTTC.

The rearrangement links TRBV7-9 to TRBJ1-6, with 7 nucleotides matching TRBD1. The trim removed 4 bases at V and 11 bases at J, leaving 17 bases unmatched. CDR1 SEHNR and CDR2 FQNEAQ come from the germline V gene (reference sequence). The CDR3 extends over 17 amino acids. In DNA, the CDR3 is TGTGCCAGCAGCTCCCTGACAGGGAATGGGGGTAGGGCACCCCTCCACTTT. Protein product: CASSSLTGNGGRAPLHF.

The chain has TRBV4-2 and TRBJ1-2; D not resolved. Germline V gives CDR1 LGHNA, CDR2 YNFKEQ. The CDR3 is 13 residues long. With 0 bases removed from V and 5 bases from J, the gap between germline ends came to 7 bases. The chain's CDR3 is CASSQDNTYGYTF. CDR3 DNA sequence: TGTGCCAGCAGCCAAGATAACACATATGGCTACACCTTC.

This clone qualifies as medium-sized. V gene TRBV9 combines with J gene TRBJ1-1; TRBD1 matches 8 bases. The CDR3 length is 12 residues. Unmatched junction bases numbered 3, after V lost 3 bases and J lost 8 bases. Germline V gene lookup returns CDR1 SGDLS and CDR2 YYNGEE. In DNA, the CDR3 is TGTGCCAGCAGCGCCCGGACAGGGGAAGCTTTCTTT. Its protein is CASSARTGEAFF.

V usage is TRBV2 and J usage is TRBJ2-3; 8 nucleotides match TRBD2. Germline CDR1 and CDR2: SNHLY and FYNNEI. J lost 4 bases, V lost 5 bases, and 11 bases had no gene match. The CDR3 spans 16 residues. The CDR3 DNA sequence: TGTGCCAGCAGTCCCAATACGGGGGGGCCCGCAGATACGCAGTATTTT. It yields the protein CASSPNTGGPADTQYF. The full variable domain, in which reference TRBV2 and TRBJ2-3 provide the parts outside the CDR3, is EPEVTQTPSHQVTQMGQEVILRCVPISNHLYFYWYRQILGQKVEFLVSFYNNEISEKSEIFDDQFSVERPDGSNFTLKIRSTKLEDSAMYFCASSPNTGGPADTQYFGPGTRLTVL.

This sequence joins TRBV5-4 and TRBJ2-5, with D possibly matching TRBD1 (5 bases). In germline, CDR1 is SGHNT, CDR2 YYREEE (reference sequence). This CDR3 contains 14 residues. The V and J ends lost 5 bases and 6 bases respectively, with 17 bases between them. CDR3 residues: CASRFSGAGQTQYF. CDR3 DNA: TGTGCCAGCAGATTTTCTGGGGCTGGGCAGACCCAGTACTTC.

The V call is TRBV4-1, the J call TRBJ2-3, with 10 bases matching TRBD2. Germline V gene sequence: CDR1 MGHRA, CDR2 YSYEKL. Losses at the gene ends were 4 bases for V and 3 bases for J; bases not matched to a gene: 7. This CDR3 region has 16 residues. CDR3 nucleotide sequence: TGCGCCAGCAGCCGTCGACTAGCGGGTGGGACAGATACGCAGTATTTT. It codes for CASSRRLAGGTDTQYF.

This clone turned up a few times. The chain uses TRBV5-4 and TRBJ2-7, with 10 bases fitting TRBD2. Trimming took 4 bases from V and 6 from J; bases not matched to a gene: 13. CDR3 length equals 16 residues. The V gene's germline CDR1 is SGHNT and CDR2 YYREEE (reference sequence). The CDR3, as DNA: TGTGCCAGCAGCACGGATAGCGGGGGGACCTGGGCCGAGCAGTACTTC. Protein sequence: CASSTDSGGTWAEQYF.

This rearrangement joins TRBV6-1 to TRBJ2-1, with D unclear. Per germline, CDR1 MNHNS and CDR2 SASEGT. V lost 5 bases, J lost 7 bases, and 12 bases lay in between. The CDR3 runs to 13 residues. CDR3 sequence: CASSLLLRNEQFF. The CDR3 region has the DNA TGTGCCAGCAGTCTACTCCTACGTAATGAGCAGTTCTTC.

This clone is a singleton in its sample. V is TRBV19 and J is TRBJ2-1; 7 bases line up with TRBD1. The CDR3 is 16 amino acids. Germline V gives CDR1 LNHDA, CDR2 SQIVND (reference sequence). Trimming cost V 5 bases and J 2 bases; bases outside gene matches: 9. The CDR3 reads CASSALLGTAYNEQFF. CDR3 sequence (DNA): TGTGCCAGTAGTGCCCTGTTGGGGACAGCCTACAATGAGCAGTTCTTC.

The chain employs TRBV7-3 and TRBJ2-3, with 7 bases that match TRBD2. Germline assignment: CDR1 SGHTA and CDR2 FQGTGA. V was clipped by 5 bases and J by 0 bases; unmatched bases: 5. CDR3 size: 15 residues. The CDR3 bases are TGTGCCAGCAGCGTTAGCGGGTTTAGCACAGATACGCAGTATTTT. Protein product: CASSVSGFSTDTQYF.

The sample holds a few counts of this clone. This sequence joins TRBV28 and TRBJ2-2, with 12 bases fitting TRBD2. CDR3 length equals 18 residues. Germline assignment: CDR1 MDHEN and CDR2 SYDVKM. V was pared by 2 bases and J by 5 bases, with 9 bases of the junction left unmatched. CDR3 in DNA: TGTGCCAGCAGTTTACAGACTAGCGGGGGCCCGGGAACCGGGGAGCTGTTTTTT. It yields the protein CASSLQTSGGPGTGELFF.

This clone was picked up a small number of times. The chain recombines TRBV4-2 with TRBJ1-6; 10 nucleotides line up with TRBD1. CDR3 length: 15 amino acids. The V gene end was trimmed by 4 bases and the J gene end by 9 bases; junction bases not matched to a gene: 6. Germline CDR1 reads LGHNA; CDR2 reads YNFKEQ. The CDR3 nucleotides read TGTGCCAGCAGCCGGGGGACAGGGGCGGGTTCACCCCTCCACTTT. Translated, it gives CASSRGTGAGSPLHF.

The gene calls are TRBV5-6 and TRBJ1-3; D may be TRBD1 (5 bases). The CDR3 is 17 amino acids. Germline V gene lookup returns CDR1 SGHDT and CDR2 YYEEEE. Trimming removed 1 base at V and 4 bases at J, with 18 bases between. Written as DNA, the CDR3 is TGTGCCAGCAGCTTGTACTCGTCGTCGGGGGGAGGAAACACCATATATTTT. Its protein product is CASSLYSSSGGGNTIYF.

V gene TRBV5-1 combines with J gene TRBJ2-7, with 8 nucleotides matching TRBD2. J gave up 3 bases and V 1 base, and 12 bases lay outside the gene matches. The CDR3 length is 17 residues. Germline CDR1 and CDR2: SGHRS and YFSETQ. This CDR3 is CASSLQPARTSHYEQYF. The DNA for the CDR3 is TGCGCCAGCAGCTTGCAGCCTGCCCGGACTAGCCACTACGAGCAGTACTTC.

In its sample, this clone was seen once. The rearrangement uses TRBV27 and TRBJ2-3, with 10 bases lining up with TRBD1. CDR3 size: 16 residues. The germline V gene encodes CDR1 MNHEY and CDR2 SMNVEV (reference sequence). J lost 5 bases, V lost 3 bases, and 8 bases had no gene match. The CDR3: CASSLEWGTGEDTQYF. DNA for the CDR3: TGTGCCAGCAGTTTGGAATGGGGGACAGGGGAAGATACGCAGTATTTT.